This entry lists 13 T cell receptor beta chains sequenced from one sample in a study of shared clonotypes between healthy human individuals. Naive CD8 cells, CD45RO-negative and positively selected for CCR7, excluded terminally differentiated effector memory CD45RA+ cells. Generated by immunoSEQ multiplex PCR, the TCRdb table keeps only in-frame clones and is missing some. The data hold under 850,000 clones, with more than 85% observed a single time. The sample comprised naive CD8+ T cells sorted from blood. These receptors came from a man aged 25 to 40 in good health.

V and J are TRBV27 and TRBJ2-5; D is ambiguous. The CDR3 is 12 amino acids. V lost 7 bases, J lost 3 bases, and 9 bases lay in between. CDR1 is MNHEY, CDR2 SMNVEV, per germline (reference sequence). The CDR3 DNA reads TGTGCCAGCAAGGACGAAGAAGAGACCCAGTACTTC. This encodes CASKDEEETQYF.

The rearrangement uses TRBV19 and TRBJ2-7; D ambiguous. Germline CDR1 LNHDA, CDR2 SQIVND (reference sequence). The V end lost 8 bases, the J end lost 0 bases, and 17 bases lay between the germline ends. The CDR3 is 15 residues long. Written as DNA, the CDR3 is TGTGCCAGTCAGGTGGCTGGAGCACACTCCTACGAGCAGTACTTC. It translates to CASQVAGAHSYEQYF.

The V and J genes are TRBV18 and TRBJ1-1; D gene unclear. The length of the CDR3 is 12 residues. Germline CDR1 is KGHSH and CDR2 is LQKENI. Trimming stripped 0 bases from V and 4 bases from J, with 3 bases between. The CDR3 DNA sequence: TGTGCCAGCTCACCACCCAGCACTGAAGCTTTCTTT. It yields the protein CASSPPSTEAFF.

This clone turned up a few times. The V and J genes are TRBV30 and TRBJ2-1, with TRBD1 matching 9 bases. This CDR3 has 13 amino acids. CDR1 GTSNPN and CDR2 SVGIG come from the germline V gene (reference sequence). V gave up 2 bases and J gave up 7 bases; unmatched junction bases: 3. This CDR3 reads CAWSSGQGNEQFF. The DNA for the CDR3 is TGTGCCTGGAGTTCCGGACAGGGGAATGAGCAGTTCTTC.

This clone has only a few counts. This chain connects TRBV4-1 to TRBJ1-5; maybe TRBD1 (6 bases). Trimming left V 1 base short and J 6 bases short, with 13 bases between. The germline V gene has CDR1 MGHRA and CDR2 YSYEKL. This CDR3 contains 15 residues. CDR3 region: CASSQGLGGSQPQHF. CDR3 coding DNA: TGCGCCAGCAGCCAAGGTCTGGGGGGCTCTCAGCCCCAGCATTTT.

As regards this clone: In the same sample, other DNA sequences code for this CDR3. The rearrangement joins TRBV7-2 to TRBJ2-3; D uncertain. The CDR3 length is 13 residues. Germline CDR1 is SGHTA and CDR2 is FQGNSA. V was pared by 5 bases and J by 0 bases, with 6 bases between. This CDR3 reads CASSLESTDTQYF. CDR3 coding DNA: TGTGCCAGCAGCCTAGAGAGCACAGATACGCAGTATTTT.

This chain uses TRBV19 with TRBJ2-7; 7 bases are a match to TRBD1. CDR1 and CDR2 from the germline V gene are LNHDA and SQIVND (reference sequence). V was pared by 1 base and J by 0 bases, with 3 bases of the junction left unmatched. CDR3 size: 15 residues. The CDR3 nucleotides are TGTGCCAGTAGTATAGGCAGGGGGAGCTCCTACGAGCAGTACTTC. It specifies CASSIGRGSSYEQYF.

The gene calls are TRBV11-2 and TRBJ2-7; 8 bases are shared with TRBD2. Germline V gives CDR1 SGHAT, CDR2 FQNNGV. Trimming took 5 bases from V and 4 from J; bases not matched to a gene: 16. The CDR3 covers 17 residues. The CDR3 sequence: CASSPYGREGFPYEQYF. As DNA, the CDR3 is TGTGCCAGCAGCCCTTACGGGAGGGAGGGATTCCCATACGAGCAGTACTTC. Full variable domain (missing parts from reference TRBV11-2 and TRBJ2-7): EAGVAQSPRYKIIEKRQSVAFWCNPISGHATLYWYQQILGQGPKLLIQFQNNGVVDDSQLPKDRFSAERLKGVDSTLKIQPAKLEDSAVYLCASSPYGREGFPYEQYFGPGTRLTVT.

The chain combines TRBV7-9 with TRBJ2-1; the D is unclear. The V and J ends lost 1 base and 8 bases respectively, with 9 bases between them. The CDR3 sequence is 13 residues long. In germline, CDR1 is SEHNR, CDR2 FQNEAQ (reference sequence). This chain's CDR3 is CASSLEDEHEQFF. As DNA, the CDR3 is TGTGCCAGCAGCTTAGAGGACGAGCATGAGCAGTTCTTC.

CDR3 nucleotides: TGCAGCGTTGAGAATACAGGGAGCACTGAAGCTTTCTTT. This sequence encodes CSVENTGSTEAFF. The V gene is TRBV29-1, the J gene TRBJ1-1; TRBD1 is a possible D gene (6 bases). The CDR3 is 13 amino acids. V was shortened by 3 bases and J by 4 bases, with 12 bases between the two germline ends. CDR1 and CDR2 (germline): SQVTM, ANQGSEA.

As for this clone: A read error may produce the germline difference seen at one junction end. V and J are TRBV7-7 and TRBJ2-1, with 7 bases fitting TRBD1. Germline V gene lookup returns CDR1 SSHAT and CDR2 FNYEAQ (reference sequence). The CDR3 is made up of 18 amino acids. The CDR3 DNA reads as TGTGCTAGCAGCTTAGCGCCCGGACAGGACCCGGTCTACAATGAGCAGTTCTTC. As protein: CASSLAPGQDPVYNEQFF.

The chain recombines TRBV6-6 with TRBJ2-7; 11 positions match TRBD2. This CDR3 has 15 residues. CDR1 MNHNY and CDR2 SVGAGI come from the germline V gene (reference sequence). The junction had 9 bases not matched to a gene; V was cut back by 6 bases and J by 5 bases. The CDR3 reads CASSPLAGVLDEQYF. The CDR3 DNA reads TGTGCCAGCAGCCCACTAGCGGGAGTGCTAGACGAGCAGTACTTC.

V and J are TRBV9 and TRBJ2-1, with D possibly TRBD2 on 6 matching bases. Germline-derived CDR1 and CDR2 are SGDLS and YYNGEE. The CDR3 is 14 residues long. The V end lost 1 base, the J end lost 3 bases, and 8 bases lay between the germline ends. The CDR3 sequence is CASSVFGSYNEQFF. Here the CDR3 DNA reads TGTGCCAGCAGCGTATTCGGGAGCTACAATGAGCAGTTCTTC.